This T cell receptor (beta chain) was captured in a study of blood T cell repertoires in COVID-19. On the study more broadly: COVID-19 samples collected from the United States, Italy and Spain covered acute and convalescent phases.

Produced via immunoSEQ multiplex PCR; TCRdb's table is partial and in-frame only. The sample lists about 160,000 clones, 92% occurring once. Germline V gives CDR1 SEHNR, CDR2 FQNEAQ (reference sequence). V lost 4 bases and J lost 5, with 14 bases in between. This CDR3 spans 15 amino acids. The TCR comes from a man aged 25-40 years with COVID-19, enrolled during active disease. The sample was peripheral blood. The genes are TRBV7-9 and TRBJ2-2, with D tentatively TRBD2 (6 bases). The CDR3 sequence: CASSSREMRTGELFF. CDR3 nucleotide sequence: TGTGCCAGCAGCTCCCGGGAGATGAGGACCGGGGAGCTGTTTTTT.